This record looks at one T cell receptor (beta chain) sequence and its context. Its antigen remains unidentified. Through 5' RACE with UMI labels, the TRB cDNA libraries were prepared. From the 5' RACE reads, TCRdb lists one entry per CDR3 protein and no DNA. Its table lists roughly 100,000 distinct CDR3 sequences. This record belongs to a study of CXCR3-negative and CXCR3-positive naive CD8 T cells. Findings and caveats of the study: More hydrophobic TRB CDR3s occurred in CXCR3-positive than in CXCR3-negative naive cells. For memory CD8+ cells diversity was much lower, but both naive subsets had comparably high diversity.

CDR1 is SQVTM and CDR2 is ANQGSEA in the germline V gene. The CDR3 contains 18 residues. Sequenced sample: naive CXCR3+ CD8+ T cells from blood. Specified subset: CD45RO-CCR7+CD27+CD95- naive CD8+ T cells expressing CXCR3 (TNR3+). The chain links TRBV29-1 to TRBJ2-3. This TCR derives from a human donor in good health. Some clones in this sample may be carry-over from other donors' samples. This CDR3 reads CSVGAVNELTFYTDTQYF.